This is a list of T cell receptor beta chains from one sample in a study of cytomegalovirus exposure and HLA in healthy donors. Method: immunoSEQ multiplex PCR; TCRdb's copy keeps in-frame clones and lacks some. The sample has approximately 200,000 clones, almost 80% seen once. Material for sequencing was PBMCs. The receptors derive from a man aged 18 to 29 in good health and CMV-seronegative. Each CDR3 is given with its conserved first and last residue. The order of the fields is clone size, V gene, J gene, D gene, CDR3 DNA, CDR3 protein. D genes are given only for firm matches. Clone size is not always given. Where it is, it says once, few, many or a class for expanded clones.

clone size: -
V gene: TRBV6-5
J gene: TRBJ2-1
D gene: -
CDR3 DNA: TGTGCCAGCAGTTACTCCAGGGGAAATGAGCAGTTCTTC
CDR3 protein: CASSYSRGNEQFF

clone size: -
V gene: TRBV7-2
J gene: TRBJ1-1
D gene: -
CDR3 DNA: TGTGCCAGCAGCCGTCCACAGGGTTTCACTGAAGCTTTCTTT
CDR3 protein: CASSRPQGFTEAFF

clone size: few
V gene: TRBV2
J gene: TRBJ1-1
D gene: TRBD1
CDR3 DNA: TGTGCCAGCAGACCGACAGGGGCGAACACTGAAGCTTTCTTT
CDR3 protein: CASRPTGANTEAFF

clone size: few
V gene: TRBV6-1
J gene: TRBJ1-6
D gene: -
CDR3 DNA: TGTGCCAGCAGTGAAGACCCCCCCGCACTTGCACCCCTCCACTTT
CDR3 protein: CASSEDPPALAPLHF

clone size: -
V gene: TRBV5-4
J gene: TRBJ2-2
D gene: TRBD1
CDR3 DNA: TGTGCCAGCAGTTCGGACAGGGGAGTTGCCGGGGAGCTGTTTTTT
CDR3 protein: CASSSDRGVAGELFF

clone size: -
V gene: TRBV30
J gene: TRBJ1-2
D gene: -
CDR3 DNA: TGTGCCTGGAGGACCCTCTGGGCCAACTATGGCTACACCTTC
CDR3 protein: CAWRTLWANYGYTF

clone size: -
V gene: TRBV28
J gene: TRBJ2-7
D gene: TRBD1
CDR3 DNA: TGTGCCAGCGGGAAAGGGGGCGAGGTGTCGGCGCAGTACTTC
CDR3 protein: CASGKGGEVSAQYF

clone size: -
V gene: TRBV6-6
J gene: TRBJ2-1
D gene: TRBD2
CDR3 DNA: TGTGCCAGCAGTAGACTAGCCGAGCAGTTCTTC
CDR3 protein: CASSRLAEQFF

clone size: -
V gene: TRBV9
J gene: TRBJ2-2
D gene: -
CDR3 DNA: TGTGCCAGCAGCGTGGGTGGGACTAACACCGGGGAGCTGTTTTTT
CDR3 protein: CASSVGGTNTGELFF

clone size: -
V gene: TRBV4-1
J gene: TRBJ1-1
D gene: TRBD1
CDR3 DNA: TGCGCCAGCAGCTCGCCCGGGACAGAGAACACTGAAGCTTTCTTT
CDR3 protein: CASSSPGTENTEAFF

clone size: -
V gene: TRBV7-9
J gene: TRBJ1-2
D gene: -
CDR3 DNA: TGTGCCAGCAGCCTCCTGGCGCTAGGTGGCTACACCTTC
CDR3 protein: CASSLLALGGYTF

clone size: -
V gene: TRBV30
J gene: TRBJ2-7
D gene: TRBD1
CDR3 DNA: TGTGCCTGGAGTGTACATGAGGGGGCATTCTACGAGCAGTACTTC
CDR3 protein: CAWSVHEGAFYEQYF

clone size: -
V gene: TRBV2
J gene: TRBJ1-5
D gene: -
CDR3 DNA: TGTGCCAGCAGTGAAGCGGGACAAAATCAGCCCCAGCATTTT
CDR3 protein: CASSEAGQNQPQHF

clone size: few
V gene: TRBV30
J gene: TRBJ1-2
D gene: -
CDR3 DNA: TGTGCAATGGCAGGGAACTATGGCTACACCTTC
CDR3 protein: CAMAGNYGYTF

clone size: once
V gene: TRBV6-6
J gene: TRBJ2-7
D gene: TRBD2
CDR3 DNA: TGTGCCAGCAGTGGAGCGGGGGGGCACTCCTACGAGCAGTACTTC
CDR3 protein: CASSGAGGHSYEQYF

clone size: -
V gene: TRBV6-5
J gene: TRBJ2-7
D gene: -
CDR3 DNA: TGTGCCAGCAGTCCAACCGAGTTCTACGAGCAGTACTTC
CDR3 protein: CASSPTEFYEQYF

clone size: -
V gene: TRBV29-1
J gene: TRBJ2-3
D gene: TRBD1
CDR3 DNA: TGCAGCGTCAGGACAGGGACAGATACGCAGTATTTT
CDR3 protein: CSVRTGTDTQYF

clone size: few
V gene: TRBV29-1
J gene: TRBJ2-1
D gene: TRBD2
CDR3 DNA: TGCAGCGCTAGCGGGACGGTTAATGAGCAGTTCTTC
CDR3 protein: CSASGTVNEQFF

clone size: few
V gene: TRBV7-2
J gene: TRBJ2-7
D gene: -
CDR3 DNA: TGTGCCAGCAGCTTATTTCTCGGGGGCTACGAGCAGTACTTC
CDR3 protein: CASSLFLGGYEQYF

clone size: -
V gene: TRBV30
J gene: TRBJ2-7
D gene: TRBD1
CDR3 DNA: TGTGCCTGGAGGACAGGGGGGCCCTACGAGCAGTACTTC
CDR3 protein: CAWRTGGPYEQYF

clone size: few
V gene: TRBV4-1
J gene: TRBJ1-5
D gene: TRBD1
CDR3 DNA: TGCGCCAGCAGCCAGAAGAGTGGGGACAGCGAAACGGGGAGCAATCAGCCCCAGCATTTT
CDR3 protein: CASSQKSGDSETGSNQPQHF

clone size: once
V gene: TRBV6-1
J gene: TRBJ2-1
D gene: -
CDR3 DNA: TGTGCCAGCAGTGTCACTAGCTTCGGCGCCCACAATGAGCAGTTCTTC
CDR3 protein: CASSVTSFGAHNEQFF

clone size: -
V gene: TRBV6-5
J gene: TRBJ1-6
D gene: TRBD1
CDR3 DNA: TGTGCCAGCAGTTACTCAGGGGACAGGGGACATTCACCCCTCCACTTT
CDR3 protein: CASSYSGDRGHSPLHF

clone size: -
V gene: TRBV18
J gene: TRBJ1-5
D gene: TRBD1
CDR3 DNA: TGTGCCAGCTCAATTACCGGGACAGGAGATAATAGCAATCAGCCCCAGCATTTT
CDR3 protein: CASSITGTGDNSNQPQHF

clone size: -
V gene: TRBV5-1
J gene: TRBJ1-1
D gene: TRBD1
CDR3 DNA: TGCGCCAGCAGCCTACTTGGGACAGGGAAGAACACTGAAGCTTTCTTT
CDR3 protein: CASSLLGTGKNTEAFF

clone size: once
V gene: TRBV4-1
J gene: TRBJ2-5
D gene: -
CDR3 DNA: TGCGCCAGCAGCCAAGAGAGGGGGGGACAAGAGACCCAGTACTTC
CDR3 protein: CASSQERGGQETQYF

clone size: once
V gene: TRBV2
J gene: TRBJ2-7
D gene: TRBD1
CDR3 DNA: TGTGCCAGCAGGGGGGACAGGGGGACCCACGAGCAGTACTTC
CDR3 protein: CASRGDRGTHEQYF

clone size: few
V gene: TRBV5-4
J gene: TRBJ2-5
D gene: -
CDR3 DNA: TGTGCCAGCAGCCCCGGGGGACCGCGGAAAGAGACCCAGTACTTC
CDR3 protein: CASSPGGPRKETQYF

clone size: -
V gene: TRBV30
J gene: TRBJ1-5
D gene: -
CDR3 DNA: TGTGCCTGGGGGGCGGGGCCGGGACCCCAGCATTTT
CDR3 protein: CAWGAGPGPQHF

clone size: -
V gene: TRBV2
J gene: TRBJ2-7
D gene: -
CDR3 DNA: TGTGCCAGCCGGCAAAGGGGAATTGAGCACGACGAGCAGTACTTC
CDR3 protein: CASRQRGIEHDEQYF

clone size: -
V gene: TRBV5-5
J gene: TRBJ2-2
D gene: -
CDR3 DNA: TGTGCCAGCAGCTTGTGGAGGGACGACACCGGGGAGCTGTTTTTT
CDR3 protein: CASSLWRDDTGELFF

clone size: -
V gene: TRBV2
J gene: TRBJ1-6
D gene: -
CDR3 DNA: TGTGCCAGCAGTGATGGGGGGGGCTCCTATAATTCACCCCTCCACTTT
CDR3 protein: CASSDGGGSYNSPLHF

clone size: -
V gene: TRBV4-3
J gene: TRBJ2-4
D gene: -
CDR3 DNA: TGCGCCAGCAGCGCAGGGTATGGGGCCAAAAACATTCAGTACTTC
CDR3 protein: CASSAGYGAKNIQYF

clone size: -
V gene: TRBV15
J gene: TRBJ1-2
D gene: -
CDR3 DNA: TGTGCCACCAGCTCGGACAGCTTATTAAACTATGGCTACACCTTC
CDR3 protein: CATSSDSLLNYGYTF

clone size: once
V gene: TRBV6-1
J gene: TRBJ1-2
D gene: TRBD1
CDR3 DNA: TGTGCCAGCAGCGGACAGGGGTCTAACTATGGCTACACCTTC
CDR3 protein: CASSGQGSNYGYTF

clone size: -
V gene: TRBV6-5
J gene: TRBJ2-7
D gene: -
CDR3 DNA: TGTGCCAGCAGACCGGGTCTTAGCTCCTACGAGCAGTACTTC
CDR3 protein: CASRPGLSSYEQYF

clone size: -
V gene: TRBV11-2
J gene: TRBJ1-1
D gene: -
CDR3 DNA: TGTGCCAGCAGCTTAGAGGGCACCATGAACACTGAAGCTTTCTTT
CDR3 protein: CASSLEGTMNTEAFF

clone size: -
V gene: TRBV11-2
J gene: TRBJ2-7
D gene: -
CDR3 DNA: TGTGCCAGCAGCTTAGCGTCCAGGCGATGGGAGCAGTACTTC
CDR3 protein: CASSLASRRWEQYF

clone size: -
V gene: TRBV7-8
J gene: TRBJ1-2
D gene: TRBD1
CDR3 DNA: TGTGCCAGCAGCCGCAACCCGGGACAGGACTATGGCTACACCTTC
CDR3 protein: CASSRNPGQDYGYTF

clone size: -
V gene: TRBV9
J gene: TRBJ2-7
D gene: TRBD1
CDR3 DNA: TGTGCCAGCAGCGCCGGGACAGCCGTTTACGAGCAGTACTTC
CDR3 protein: CASSAGTAVYEQYF

clone size: -
V gene: TRBV11-2
J gene: TRBJ2-7
D gene: TRBD2
CDR3 DNA: TGTGCCAGCAGCCCTAACACCGGGACTAGGTACTACGAGCAGTACTTC
CDR3 protein: CASSPNTGTRYYEQYF

clone size: few
V gene: TRBV6-5
J gene: TRBJ2-1
D gene: -
CDR3 DNA: TGTGCCAGCAGAAGGGACTTGTGGAAGTTCTTC
CDR3 protein: CASRRDLWKFF

clone size: once
V gene: TRBV7-3
J gene: TRBJ2-1
D gene: -
CDR3 DNA: TGTGCCAGCAGCCCCAAACTCTACAATGAGCAGTTCTTC
CDR3 protein: CASSPKLYNEQFF

clone size: -
V gene: TRBV9
J gene: TRBJ2-1
D gene: TRBD2
CDR3 DNA: TGTGCCAGCAGCGAACGACTAGCGAAGAACAATGAGCAGTTCTTC
CDR3 protein: CASSERLAKNNEQFF

clone size: -
V gene: TRBV4-1
J gene: TRBJ2-7
D gene: -
CDR3 DNA: TGCGCCAGCAGCCAAGATCTCGGCCACAGCTACGAGCAGTACTTC
CDR3 protein: CASSQDLGHSYEQYF

clone size: -
V gene: TRBV5-1
J gene: TRBJ2-7
D gene: TRBD1
CDR3 DNA: TGCGCCAGCAGACAGGGGGGCGAGCAGTACTTC
CDR3 protein: CASRQGGEQYF

clone size: -
V gene: TRBV9
J gene: TRBJ2-1
D gene: TRBD2
CDR3 DNA: TGTGCCAGCAGCATCCTAGCGGATTACAATGAGCAGTTCTTC
CDR3 protein: CASSILADYNEQFF

clone size: few
V gene: TRBV7-8
J gene: TRBJ1-2
D gene: TRBD1
CDR3 DNA: TGTGCCAGCAGCCCGATGACAGGGGGCTCCTATGGCTACACCTTC
CDR3 protein: CASSPMTGGSYGYTF

clone size: -
V gene: TRBV6-5
J gene: TRBJ2-7
D gene: TRBD2
CDR3 DNA: TGTGCCAGCAGTCGACTAGCGGGAGGGCCTTACGAGCAGTACTTC
CDR3 protein: CASSRLAGGPYEQYF

clone size: -
V gene: TRBV7-2
J gene: TRBJ1-1
D gene: -
CDR3 DNA: TGTGCCAGCAGCCGCGCCGACGGGATGACTGAAGCTTTCTTT
CDR3 protein: CASSRADGMTEAFF

clone size: -
V gene: TRBV10-3
J gene: TRBJ1-5
D gene: -
CDR3 DNA: TGTGCCATCAGTGGAGGGGAGGGGTTCAATAGCAATCAGCCCCAGCATTTT
CDR3 protein: CAISGGEGFNSNQPQHF

clone size: -
V gene: TRBV7-2
J gene: TRBJ2-1
D gene: TRBD2
CDR3 DNA: TGTGCCAGCAGCCGGCCCCCCGGGACTAGCGGGAGGGGCGATGAGCAGTTCTTC
CDR3 protein: CASSRPPGTSGRGDEQFF

clone size: -
V gene: TRBV30
J gene: TRBJ1-1
D gene: TRBD1
CDR3 DNA: TGTGCCTGGAAGGCGGTGGGGACAGGGGAAACTGAAGCTTTCTTT
CDR3 protein: CAWKAVGTGETEAFF

clone size: -
V gene: TRBV2
J gene: TRBJ2-7
D gene: -
CDR3 DNA: TGTGCCACCGTTACCGGGGGCTACGAGCAGTACTTC
CDR3 protein: CATVTGGYEQYF